These 12 T cell receptor beta chains were all obtained from the same sample, sequenced in a study of cytomegalovirus exposure and HLA in healthy donors. The PCR ran on 60 Vbeta and 13 Jbeta primers. The assay was immunoSEQ multiplex PCR, and TCRdb's table has in-frame clones only and misses some. This table holds hundreds of thousands of clones, 75% to 80% found once. The sequencing input was PBMCs. The receptors shown here come from a male donor in good health and CMV-seronegative.

The DNA of the CDR3 is TGTGCCAGCAGCTTAGGGTCTGGCCAAGCCTACGAGCAGTACTTC. It codes for CASSLGSGQAYEQYF. The chain links TRBV7-6 to TRBJ2-7; no definite D call. Germline CDR1 reads SGHVS; CDR2 reads FNYEAQ. V lost 1 base and J lost 2, with 12 bases in between. The CDR3 runs to 15 residues.

The rearrangement uses TRBV6-5 and TRBJ2-3; 8 bases match TRBD2. J lost 14 bases, V lost 6 bases, and 7 bases had no gene match. The CDR3 runs 11 residues. Looked up from germline, CDR1 is MNHEY and CDR2 is SVGAGI. CDR3 protein: CASSPGGEWYF. The CDR3 DNA follows: TGTGCCAGCAGCCCCGGGGGGGAGTGGTATTTT.

The CDR3 spells CASSFRAGGHETQYF. As DNA, the CDR3 is TGTGCCAGCAGCTTTAGAGCGGGAGGGCATGAGACCCAGTACTTC. V and J are TRBV7-8 and TRBJ2-5; 10 nucleotides agree with TRBD2. V lost 3 bases to trimming and J lost 5 bases; unmatched junction nucleotides: 6. The germline CDR1 and CDR2 sequences are SGHVS and FQNEAQ. CDR3 size: 15 residues.

This chain links TRBV4-2 with TRBJ2-1; possibly TRBD1 for D (5 bases). With 7 bases removed from V and 6 bases from J, the gap between germline ends came to 16 bases. Germline-derived CDR1 and CDR2 are LGHNA and YNFKEQ. The CDR3 loop spans 14 amino acids. The DNA of the CDR3 is TGTGCCAGCACCCCCTCAGGGATTGGCAATGAGCAGTTCTTC. It translates to CASTPSGIGNEQFF.

The chain employs TRBV7-2 and TRBJ1-4, with D unclear. This CDR3 contains 14 residues. The V gene's germline CDR1 is SGHTA and CDR2 FQGNSA. V lost 5 bases and J 6 bases, leaving 13 bases between the germline ends. CDR3 in DNA: TGTGCCAGCAGCCCCAGAGGGCGCGATGAAAAACTGTTTTTT. Protein product: CASSPRGRDEKLFF.

V usage is TRBV6-5 and J usage is TRBJ1-2; 7 bases are shared with TRBD1. The CDR3 runs to 13 residues. The V segment lost 5 bases and the J segment 8 bases; nucleotides outside the gene matches: 8. Germline CDR1 is MNHEY and CDR2 is SVGAGI. The CDR3 DNA reads as TGTGCCAGCAGTACCCGGACAGGCTCGGGCTACACCTTC. This codes for CASSTRTGSGYTF.

The chain combines TRBV18 with TRBJ1-1; 8 bases align to TRBD1. Germline CDR1 KGHSH, CDR2 LQKENI. This CDR3 region has 14 residues. The trim removed 4 bases at V and 3 bases at J, leaving 4 bases unmatched. DNA for the CDR3: TGTGCCAGCTCACGACAGGGGATGGACACTGAAGCTTTCTTT. Amino acid sequence: CASSRQGMDTEAFF.

The V call is TRBV5-1, the J call TRBJ2-1; TRBD2 aligns across 11 bases. CDR3 size: 15 residues. V trimming: 2 bases; J trimming: 5 bases; junction bases outside the gene matches: 3. Germline V gene lookup returns CDR1 SGHRS and CDR2 YFSETQ. In nucleotides, the CDR3 is TGCGCCAGCAGCTTAACTAGCGGGGGAAACAATGAGCAGTTCTTC. It encodes CASSLTSGGNNEQFF.

The V call is TRBV5-1, the J call TRBJ2-7; 7 bases map to TRBD1. Trimming at V came to 3 bases and at J to 2 bases, leaving 5 bases not matched to a gene. CDR1 and CDR2 from the germline V gene are SGHRS and YFSETQ. The CDR3 covers 14 residues. The CDR3 sequence: CASSSAGTAYEQYF. The CDR3 DNA reads as TGCGCCAGCAGCTCCGCCGGGACAGCCTACGAGCAGTACTTC. The complete variable domain, with remaining parts taken from reference TRBV5-1 and TRBJ2-7, reads KAGVTQTPRYLIKTRGQQVTLSCSPISGHRSVSWYQQTPGQGLQFLFEYFSETQRNKGNFPGRFSGRQFSNSRSEMNVSTLELGDSALYLCASSSAGTAYEQYFGPGTRLTVT.

This clone has a single count. The rearrangement uses TRBV2 and TRBJ2-3; possibly TRBD1 for D (5 bases). V dropped 6 bases and J dropped 1 base, with 17 bases sitting between them. This CDR3 has 16 residues. Germline CDR1 SNHLY, CDR2 FYNNEI. The CDR3 loop reads CASRGPRGAGTDTQYF. CDR3 sequence (DNA): TGTGCCAGCAGGGGCCCACGTGGGGCCGGCACAGATACGCAGTATTTT.

The sample holds a few counts of this clone. The V gene is TRBV9, the J gene TRBJ2-1, with TRBD2 matching over 12 bases. J was trimmed by 4 bases and V by 3 bases; bases with no gene match: 5. Germline V gene lookup returns CDR1 SGDLS and CDR2 YYNGEE. CDR3 size: 16 residues. The CDR3 sequence is CASSGGTSGQYNEQFF. CDR3 bases: TGTGCCAGCAGCGGAGGGACTAGCGGGCAATACAATGAGCAGTTCTTC.

This chain links TRBV27 with TRBJ2-7; 8 nucleotides agree with TRBD2. The trim removed 4 bases at V and 2 bases at J, leaving 16 bases unmatched. The CDR3 covers 18 residues. The V gene's germline CDR1 is MNHEY and CDR2 SMNVEV (reference sequence). Here the CDR3 reads CASSSFPGRAPSPYEQYF. The CDR3 nucleotides read TGTGCCAGCAGTTCGTTTCCCGGGAGGGCCCCATCTCCCTACGAGCAGTACTTC.